Below, 32 T cell receptor beta chains from the same sample are listed, as sequenced in a study of cytomegalovirus exposure and HLA in healthy donors. With 60 Vbeta and 13 Jbeta primers, the PCR was carried out. Some clones are missing from TCRdb's copy, which holds only in-frame ones; the method was immunoSEQ multiplex PCR. The sample consists of 150,000 to 200,000 clones, 75% to 85% of them appearing once. Sequencing was done on a sample of PBMCs. These receptors were collected from a woman in her late teens or twenties in good health and CMV-seropositive.

This clone has more than one count but fewer than ten. The genes are TRBV2 and TRBJ2-5; 7 bases are shared with TRBD1. This CDR3 spans 15 amino acids. V lost 6 bases, J lost 4 bases, and 11 bases stayed unmatched. From germline, CDR1 is SNHLY and CDR2 FYNNEI. The CDR3 reads CASSVQGQERETQYF. CDR3 DNA sequence: TGTGCCAGCAGCGTACAGGGGCAGGAGCGAGAGACCCAGTACTTC.

The chain links TRBV5-4 to TRBJ1-2; a weak D match, TRBD1 (5 bases). CDR1 SGHNT and CDR2 YYREEE come from the germline V gene (reference sequence). The CDR3 consists of 12 residues. Trimming cost V 4 bases and J 8 bases, with 12 bases left between them. The chain's CDR3 is CASSLDKTGYTF. CDR3 sequence (DNA): TGTGCCAGCAGCCTGGACAAAACCGGCTACACCTTC.

CDR3 loop: CASMGAENTEAFF. The CDR3 DNA is TGTGCCAGCATGGGGGCCGAGAACACTGAAGCTTTCTTT. The chain links TRBV5-4 to TRBJ1-1; a weak D match, TRBD1 (6 bases). The V and J ends lost 6 bases and 1 base respectively, with 10 bases between them. There are 13 residues in the CDR3. From germline, CDR1 is SGHNT and CDR2 YYREEE (reference sequence).

This clone was picked up one time. V usage is TRBV28 and J usage is TRBJ1-5; the match to TRBD1 covers 8 bases. The CDR3 has 14 residues. Germline assignment: CDR1 MDHEN and CDR2 SYDVKM. After removal of 7 bases from V and 8 bases from J, the junction contained 10 bases not matched to a gene. The CDR3 nucleotides read TGTGCCAGCATCACAGGGGGGCCCGGGGAGCCCCAGCATTTT. Its protein product is CASITGGPGEPQHF.

The rearrangement uses TRBV11-1 and TRBJ2-2; 15 bases line up with TRBD2. The length of the CDR3 is 18 residues. The V gene end was trimmed by 5 bases and the J gene end by 2 bases; junction bases not matched to a gene: 6. Germline V gives CDR1 SGHAT, CDR2 FQDESV (reference sequence). CDR3 sequence reads: CASSTGTSGGHNTGELFF. In DNA, the CDR3 is TGTGCCAGCAGCACCGGGACTAGCGGGGGGCATAACACCGGGGAGCTGTTTTTT.

The V and J genes are TRBV6-5 and TRBJ1-6; TRBD1 aligns across 7 bases. V was pared by 5 bases and J by 6 bases, with 1 base of the junction left unmatched. The CDR3 is 13 amino acids. Germline-derived CDR1 and CDR2 are MNHEY and SVGAGI. CDR3 sequence: CASSRDSNSPLHF. The CDR3 DNA sequence: TGTGCCAGCAGTCGGGACAGTAATTCACCCCTCCACTTT.

CDR3 coding DNA: TGTGCCAGCAGTCCTGGGGGACAGGGGACATTAGCCAAAAACATTCAGTACTTC. Encoded protein: CASSPGGQGTLAKNIQYF. The chain combines TRBV27 with TRBJ2-4; 10 bases line up with TRBD1. Per the germline V gene, CDR1 is MNHEY and CDR2 is SMNVEV (reference sequence). J lost 0 bases, V lost 5 bases, and 10 bases had no gene match. This CDR3 comprises 18 residues.

The chain links TRBV7-9 to TRBJ2-7; 8 bases fit TRBD1. The germline V gene encodes CDR1 SEHNR and CDR2 FQNEAQ (reference sequence). The V gene end was trimmed by 5 bases and the J gene end by 3 bases; junction bases not matched to a gene: 18. CDR3 length: 18 amino acids. The CDR3 here is CASSPPRTGWGRYYEQYF. Here the CDR3 DNA reads TGTGCCAGCAGCCCTCCCCGGACAGGGTGGGGCCGCTACTACGAGCAGTACTTC.

This clone was found a few times. Other DNA sequences in this specimen translate into the identical CDR3. The chain uses TRBV10-3 and TRBJ2-7; 9 bases line up with TRBD1. V trimming: 5 bases; J trimming: 2 bases; junction bases outside the gene matches: 4. Germline-derived CDR1 and CDR2 are ENHRY and SYGVKD. The CDR3 runs to 14 residues. CDR3 nucleotide sequence: TGTGCCATCAGTTTCCGGGACAGGGCCTACGAGCAGTACTTC. Residues: CAISFRDRAYEQYF.

The genes are TRBV7-9 and TRBJ2-5; D might be TRBD1 (6 bases). The closer fit of TRBJ2-7 to the DNA end suggests the J call may be wrong. The CDR3 loop spans 12 amino acids. CDR1 and CDR2 (germline): SEHNR, FQNEAQ (reference sequence). CDR3 residues: CASTDRSYEQYF. DNA of the CDR3: TGTGCCAGCACCGACAGGTCCTACGAGCAGTACTTC.

V is TRBV11-2 and J is TRBJ1-1, with 9 bases lining up with TRBD1. The CDR3 totals 13 residues. From germline, CDR1 is SGHAT and CDR2 FQNNGV. Losses at the gene ends were 5 bases for V and 11 bases for J; bases not matched to a gene: 9. CDR3 in DNA: TGTGCCAGCAGCACCGGACAGGGGCGAACGGCTTTCTTT. It encodes CASSTGQGRTAFF.

The V and J genes are TRBV6-5 and TRBJ1-2, with D uncertain. Germline CDR1 MNHEY, CDR2 SVGAGI. The CDR3 loop spans 13 amino acids. With 5 bases removed from V and 8 bases from J, the gap between germline ends came to 15 bases. In nucleotides, the CDR3 is TGTGCCAGCAGTAAACAACAGCAGTTGGGCTACACCTTC. Translation: CASSKQQQLGYTF.

J is TRBJ2-7 and V is TRBV7-9, with unresolved D. Trimming took off 4 bases at V and 2 bases at J, with 3 bases between the two ends. The CDR3 consists of 11 residues. Germline CDR1 is SEHNR and CDR2 is FQNEAQ (reference sequence). The CDR3 DNA is TGTGCCAGCAGCTCCGCCTACGAGCAGTACTTC. It specifies CASSSAYEQYF.

The chain joins TRBV5-4 to TRBJ2-7; D ambiguous. Trimming pared 4 bases from V and 3 bases from J, leaving 5 bases between. This CDR3 is built from 11 residues. Germline V gene sequence: CDR1 SGHNT, CDR2 YYREEE (reference sequence). The CDR3 sequence: CASSNSYEQYF. DNA of the CDR3: TGTGCCAGCAGCAACAGCTACGAGCAGTACTTC.

For the CDR3, the DNA is TGTGCCAGCAGCTTGGGACTAGCGGGGGGCACAGATACGCAGTATTTT. Amino acids: CASSLGLAGGTDTQYF. The rearrangement joins TRBV7-3 to TRBJ2-3; TRBD2 matches 14 bases. CDR1 and CDR2 from the germline V gene are SGHTA and FQGTGA. The junction had 0 bases not matched to a gene; V was cut back by 3 bases and J by 1 base. This CDR3 has 16 residues.

The CDR3 sequence is CASSRLNTDTQYF. For the CDR3, the DNA is TGTGCCAGCAGTCGACTAAACACAGATACGCAGTATTTT. The rearrangement uses TRBV11-2 and TRBJ2-3; D is perhaps TRBD2 (5 bases). There are 13 residues in the CDR3. Trimming left V 6 bases short and J 2 bases short, with 9 bases between. The germline V gene encodes CDR1 SGHAT and CDR2 FQNNGV.

The J gene is TRBJ1-4, the V gene TRBV7-9; D is perhaps TRBD1 (6 bases). V was shortened by 5 bases and J by 2 bases, with 18 bases between the two germline ends. The CDR3 is 17 amino acids. The germline V gene has CDR1 SEHNR and CDR2 FQNEAQ (reference sequence). CDR3 in DNA: TGTGCCAGCAGCCCGTTAGCCCGGGGGGCGACTAATGAAAAACTGTTTTTT. It is translated as CASSPLARGATNEKLFF.

J is TRBJ2-3 and V is TRBV19; D perhaps matches TRBD2 (6 bases). V lost 4 bases, J lost 0 bases, and 17 bases lay in between. CDR1 and CDR2 from the germline V gene are LNHDA and SQIVND (reference sequence). CDR3 length equals 17 residues. In DNA form, the CDR3 reads TGTGCCAGTAGTACCGTCTTTCCGGGGGAGAGCACAGATACGCAGTATTTT. Protein product: CASSTVFPGESTDTQYF.

J is TRBJ2-3 and V is TRBV5-1; 7 bases fit TRBD2. Germline CDR1 and CDR2: SGHRS and YFSETQ. With V trimmed by 0 bases and J by 0 bases, 13 bases remained unmatched. The CDR3 runs 19 residues. CDR3 sequence reads: CASSLGLAAVASSTDTQYF. In DNA, the CDR3 is TGCGCCAGCAGCTTGGGACTAGCAGCCGTAGCTTCTAGCACAGATACGCAGTATTTT.

This clone was recorded only once. The chain employs TRBV5-6 and TRBJ1-1, with TRBD1 matching over 9 bases. Germline lookup yields CDR1 SGHDT and CDR2 YYEEEE. Trimming removed 0 bases from V and 5 bases from J; junction bases left unmatched: 2. The CDR3 sequence is 14 residues long. CDR3 DNA: TGTGCCAGCAGCTTGGGACAGGGGGGGACTGAAGCTTTCTTT. Translating it yields CASSLGQGGTEAFF.

Details on this clone: A junction boundary mismatches the germline segment, possibly from a read error. The rearrangement joins TRBV25-1 to TRBJ1-6; possibly TRBD1 for D (5 bases). The CDR3 length is 15 residues. Germline V lookup: CDR1 MGHDK, CDR2 SYGVNS. The CDR3 spells CASGDIQELGSPLHF. DNA for the CDR3: TGTGCCAGCGGTGACATACAGGAACTTGGTTCACCCCTCCACTTT.

The rearrangement joins TRBV7-9 to TRBJ1-1; 7 nucleotides line up with TRBD1. J lost 0 bases, V lost 5 bases, and 9 bases had no gene match. This CDR3 is built from 16 residues. Germline CDR1 SEHNR, CDR2 FQNEAQ (reference sequence). The CDR3 spells CASSARGQRVNTEAFF. CDR3 DNA: TGTGCCAGCAGCGCACGGGGACAGAGGGTGAACACTGAAGCTTTCTTT.

The J gene is TRBJ1-2, the V gene TRBV19; 7 nucleotides line up with TRBD1. V trimming: 9 bases; J trimming: 3 bases; junction bases outside the gene matches: 10. Germline V gene lookup returns CDR1 LNHDA and CDR2 SQIVND (reference sequence). The CDR3 totals 14 residues. CDR3 sequence: CASPDRTPHYGYTF. CDR3 nucleotide sequence: TGTGCCAGCCCGGACAGGACACCTCACTATGGCTACACCTTC.

V gene TRBV9 combines with J gene TRBJ2-7, with 8 bases identical to TRBD2. Losses at the gene ends were 4 bases for V and 5 bases for J; bases not matched to a gene: 11. The V gene's germline CDR1 is SGDLS and CDR2 YYNGEE. The CDR3 consists of 15 residues. The CDR3 DNA reads TGTGCCAGCAGCCCCCGGGTTGGCGGGAGGAACGAGCAGTACTTC. Its protein product is CASSPRVGGRNEQYF.

The V and J genes are TRBV27 and TRBJ2-6; D uncertain. Germline values: CDR1 MNHEY, CDR2 SMNVEV (reference sequence). Trimming took 1 base from V and 1 from J, leaving 8 bases between them. CDR3 length: 16 residues. The DNA for the CDR3 is TGTGCCAGCAGTTTATTTCGTTTGTCTGGGGCCAACGTCCTGACTTTC. Translating it yields CASSLFRLSGANVLTF. The whole variable domain, filled in from reference TRBV27 and TRBJ2-6, reads EAQVTQNPRYLITVTGKKLTVTCSQNMNHEYMSWYRQDPGLGLRQIYYSMNVEVTDKGDVPEGYKVSRKEKRNFPLILESPSPNQTSLYFCASSLFRLSGANVLTFGAGSRLTVL.

The rearrangement joins TRBV5-8 to TRBJ2-3; TRBD1 agrees at 8 bases. This CDR3 is 16 amino acids long. CDR1 SGHTS and CDR2 YDEGEE come from the germline V gene. Trimming removed 0 bases from V and 4 bases from J; junction bases left unmatched: 7. Here the CDR3 DNA reads TGTGCCAGCAGCTTGGAGACAGGGGCGGGCGCAGATACGCAGTATTTT. Protein sequence: CASSLETGAGADTQYF.

This CDR3 reads CASSLGTSDEQFF. CDR3 bases: TGTGCCAGCAGCCTCGGAACTAGTGATGAGCAGTTCTTC. This chain joins TRBV5-6 and TRBJ2-1; weak D call: TRBD2 (5 bases). CDR3 length: 13 residues. CDR1 and CDR2 (germline): SGHDT, YYEEEE. V shed 4 bases and J shed 8 bases, with 13 bases lying between them.

The chain joins TRBV6-5 to TRBJ2-7, with D perhaps matching TRBD1 (8 bases). Per the germline V gene, CDR1 is MNHEY and CDR2 is SVGAGI. This CDR3 comprises 15 residues. Trimming removed 0 bases from V and 12 bases from J, with 21 bases in between. The CDR3 coding sequence is TGTGCCAGCAGTTACTCACGTTCGGCGAGCGGGACAGGGTACTTC. Amino acids: CASSYSRSASGTGYF.

The rearrangement uses TRBV7-8 and TRBJ2-5; 10 bases agree with TRBD2. The germline V gene encodes CDR1 SGHVS and CDR2 FQNEAQ. This CDR3 region has 14 residues. V shed 4 bases, J shed 2 bases, and the junction held 1 base outside the gene matches. CDR3 loop: CASSSTSGQETQYF. The CDR3 bases are TGTGCCAGCAGCTCGACTAGCGGGCAAGAGACCCAGTACTTC.

The chain carries TRBV7-5 and TRBJ2-2; the table's D call TRBD1 went unverified against the DNA. TRBV7-5 is reported as a pseudogene. CDR3 size: 16 residues. The chain's CDR3 is CARSRRDRANTGELFF. The CDR3 nucleotides read TGTGCCAGAAGCAGGCGGGACAGAGCGAACACCGGGGAGCTGTTTTTT.

V and J are TRBV27 and TRBJ2-4, with 15 bases lining up with TRBD2. The germline V gene encodes CDR1 MNHEY and CDR2 SMNVEV (reference sequence). There are 17 residues in the CDR3. The V segment lost 5 bases and the J segment 5 bases; nucleotides outside the gene matches: 7. The CDR3 loop reads CASSPWTSGGAENIQYF. The CDR3 DNA reads as TGTGCCAGCAGTCCTTGGACTAGCGGGGGGGCCGAAAACATTCAGTACTTC.

V usage is TRBV2 and J usage is TRBJ1-2; D is uncertain. This CDR3 has 12 amino acids. Trimming took 3 bases from V and 6 from J, leaving 8 bases between them. Per germline, CDR1 SNHLY and CDR2 FYNNEI. CDR3 nucleotide sequence: TGTGCCAGCAGTGAGCTTGCGGATGGCTACACCTTC. Protein sequence: CASSELADGYTF. The variable domain in full, completed from reference TRBV2 and TRBJ1-2, reads EPEVTQTPSHQVTQMGQEVILRCVPISNHLYFYWYRQILGQKVEFLVSFYNNEISEKSEIFDDQFSVERPDGSNFTLKIRSTKLEDSAMYFCASSELADGYTFGSGTRLTVV.